This T cell receptor beta chain was identified in a study of cytomegalovirus exposure and HLA in healthy donors. Overall study findings and caveats: Altogether, more than 150 TCR beta chains were recorded as cytomegalovirus-associated. HLA alleles showed associations with 15,000 to 20,000 TCR beta sequences in a later analysis, at a 0.05 false discovery rate.

Primers included in the PCR were 60 Vbeta and 13 Jbeta primers. Clones were sequenced by immunoSEQ multiplex PCR, and TCRdb holds only the in-frame ones, with some missing. The sample shows around 150,000 clones, about 76% of them seen only once. CDR1 is KGHSH and CDR2 is LQKENI in the germline V gene. CDR3 length: 14 amino acids. The junction had 4 bases not matched to a gene; V was cut back by 4 bases and J by 3 bases. Of note for this clone: Its antigen is undetermined.

The sequence derives from a female donor in good health and CMV-seronegative. Specimen: PBMCs. The chain uses TRBV18 and TRBJ1-1, with TRBD1 identical over 8 bases. The CDR3, as DNA: TGTGCCAGCTCACTCACGGACAGGGACACTGAAGCTTTCTTT. Protein sequence: CASSLTDRDTEAFF.